Each of the 20 T cell receptor beta chains below was sequenced from the same sample in a study of tumor and adjacent non-tumor tissue in lung cancer. A modified ARM-PCR protocol with three rounds of nested PCR amplified TCRbeta. Each CDR3 protein is one row after TCRdb ran MiXCR on the multiplex PCR reads. The data hold more than 85,000 distinct CDR3 sequences, with 61% observed a single time. The template was RNA from unsorted bulk tissue. The sample comprised lung tumor tissue. Receptors originate from a man in his sixties or seventies with non-small cell lung cancer.

As to this clonotype: Likely a read error: the CDR3 ends without its conserved phenylalanine or tryptophan. V usage is TRBV6-5 and J usage is TRBJ2-2, with a possible D match to TRBD1 (5 bases). The CDR3 has 14 amino acids. Trimming cost V 5 bases and J 8 bases, with 15 bases left between them. From germline, CDR1 is MNHEY and CDR2 SVGAGI. CDR3 nucleotide sequence: TGTGCCAGCAGTGGGCAAGGGGCCGCAGGGGAGCTGTTTTTA. Amino acid sequence: CASSGQGAAGELFL.

The chain combines TRBV24-1 with TRBJ2-7; D gene ambiguous. The CDR3 is 13 residues long. Looked up from germline, CDR1 is KGHDR and CDR2 is SFDVKD. V lost 3 bases and J lost 6, with 11 bases in between. The CDR3 DNA reads as TGTGCCACCAGTGATGCCGGCCTGGGCGAGCAGTACTTC. Its translation: CATSDAGLGEQYF.

Concerning this clonotype: Possible read error: a much larger clone is one base away. The rearrangement uses TRBV30 and TRBJ1-1; a possible D gene is TRBD1 (6 bases). The CDR3 is 11 amino acids. Germline V CDR1 and CDR2: GTSNPN, SVGIG (reference sequence). The CDR3 region is CVWSVGTFAFF. The CDR3 nucleotides are TGTGTCTGGAGTGTAGGGACATTTGCTTTCTTT.

With regard to this clonotype: At one boundary the junction diverges from the germline segment, which might be a read error. The chain combines TRBV12-3 or TRBV12-4 with TRBJ2-2, with D perhaps TRBD1 or TRBD2 (5 bases each). The CDR3 contains 14 residues. CDR3 nucleotides: TGTGCCAGCAGGAGACAGCAGAACACCGGGGAGCTGGTTTTT. Translating gives CASRRQQNTGELVF.

V gene TRBV7-9 combines with J gene TRBJ2-3, with D tentatively TRBD1 (5 bases). This CDR3 has 16 residues. Trimming stripped 5 bases from V and 0 bases from J, with 15 bases between. Germline V lookup: CDR1 SEHNR, CDR2 FQNEAQ (reference sequence). The chain's CDR3 is CASSLRGGGSTDTQYF. The CDR3 coding sequence is TGTGCCAGCAGCCTAAGGGGCGGTGGAAGCACAGATACGCAGTATTTT.

The chain is built from TRBV6-6 and TRBJ2-7, with 7 bases identical to TRBD2. V dropped 8 bases and J dropped 4; count of bases not matched to a gene: 17. CDR3 size: 16 residues. From germline, CDR1 is MNHNY and CDR2 SVGAGI (reference sequence). CDR3 residues: CASGGRPGTNGYEQYF. DNA for the CDR3: TGTGCCAGCGGGGGTCGGCCCGGGACTAACGGGTACGAGCAGTACTTC.

This clonotype was observed at least ten times. The rearrangement joins TRBV6-5 to TRBJ2-3, with a weak D call TRBD1 (6 bases). This CDR3 region has 15 residues. The germline V gene has CDR1 MNHEY and CDR2 SVGAGI. V was shortened by 2 bases and J by 3 bases, with 12 bases between the two germline ends. The chain's CDR3 is CASSYQGPATDTQYF. For the CDR3, the DNA is TGTGCCAGCAGTTACCAGGGGCCGGCGACAGATACGCAGTATTTT.

This clonotype has only a few counts. The J gene is TRBJ1-5, the V gene TRBV20-1, with TRBD1 as a possible D gene (5 bases). V lost 7 bases and J lost 1, with 8 bases in between. CDR3 size: 12 residues. Germline values: CDR1 DFQATT, CDR2 SNEGSKA (reference sequence). The CDR3 here is CSVRDSNQPQHF. The CDR3 nucleotides are TGCAGTGTCAGGGACAGCAATCAGCCCCAGCATTTT.

Remarks on this clonotype: Germline and junction disagree at one end, which may indicate a read error. The chain links TRBV11-2 to TRBJ2-3; no definite D call. The CDR3 is 14 residues long. Looked up from germline, CDR1 is SGHAT and CDR2 is FQNNGV. CDR3 residues: CASSLDYVGDTLYF. DNA of the CDR3: TGTGCCAGCAGCTTAGATTATGTTGGGGATACGCTGTATTTT.

Only one count was recorded for this clonotype. This CDR3 is missing its conserved last phenylalanine or tryptophan, likely due to a read error. This chain joins TRBV29-1 and TRBJ2-3; D is unresolved. The V end was cut by 7 bases, the J end by 2 bases, with 16 bases between. The CDR3 sequence is 14 residues long. Germline V CDR1 and CDR2: SQVTM, ANQGSEA. CDR3 in amino acids: CSGRTAADTDTQYL. In nucleotides, the CDR3 is TGCAGCGGTCGAACCGCGGCCGACACAGATACGCAGTATCTT.

In this sample, this clonotype turned up once. The junction differs from germline at one of its ends, possibly a read error. This chain joins TRBV11-2 and TRBJ2-4, with D possibly TRBD1 on 5 matching bases. Germline V gene lookup returns CDR1 SGHAT and CDR2 FQNNGV. The CDR3 length is 16 residues. The CDR3 DNA sequence: TGTGCCATCAGCTTAGGTCAGGGATTAGCCAAAAACATTCTGTACTTC. Translated, it gives CAISLGQGLAKNILYF.

About this clonotype itself: At one end the junction does not follow the germline gene, possibly because of a read error. J is TRBJ1-2 and V is TRBV11-2; the D is unclear. This CDR3 has 15 amino acids. Germline CDR1 reads SGHAT; CDR2 reads FQNNGV. The CDR3 loop reads CANSPTGTLGYGYTF. The CDR3 DNA follows: TGTGCCAACAGCCCCACTGGAACCTTAGGATATGGCTACACCTTC.

Comment on this clonotype: One end of the junction varies from germline; a read error may be responsible. This chain connects TRBV11-2 to TRBJ2-3; 9 positions agree with TRBD1. The CDR3 is 15 amino acids. Per germline, CDR1 SGHAT and CDR2 FQNNGV. The CDR3 here is CASSHRQGETDTHYF. The DNA for the CDR3 is TGTGCCAGCAGCCACCGACAGGGGGAGACAGATACGCATTATTTT.

The chain carries TRBV7-2 and TRBJ2-7; D may be TRBD2 (6 bases). Trimming stripped 7 bases from V and 5 bases from J, with 21 bases between. The CDR3 contains 15 residues. The germline gives CDR1 SGHTA, CDR2 FQGNSA. CDR3: CASNWGLPLLDEQYF. The DNA of the CDR3 is TGTGCCAGCAACTGGGGACTCCCACTGCTCGACGAGCAGTACTTC.

Note on this clonotype: A much larger clone differs by one base, so this may be a read error. J is TRBJ1-1 and V is TRBV20-1; D ambiguous. Germline V gives CDR1 DFQATT, CDR2 SNEGSKA (reference sequence). The germline V and J ends were trimmed by 3 bases and 5 bases, with 16 bases remaining between them. CDR3 size: 14 residues. CDR3 residues: CSARGLGSKTEAFF. The CDR3 coding sequence is TGCAGTGCTAGGGGTCTGGGCTCTAAAACTGAAGCTTTCTTT.

This clonotype was recorded only once. In this CDR3 the conserved last residue, phenylalanine or tryptophan, is missing, so a read error is likely. The CDR3 region is CVSNLAGSSYEQYI. CDR3 DNA: TGTGTCAGCAACTTAGCAGGGAGCTCCTACGAGCAGTACATC. The gene calls are TRBV11-2 and TRBJ2-7; D assignment may be TRBD1 or TRBD2 (5 bases each). There are 14 residues in the CDR3. Per the germline V gene, CDR1 is SGHAT and CDR2 is FQNNGV.

This clonotype was observed at least ten times. The chain joins TRBV29-1 to TRBJ2-1; 10 nucleotides align to TRBD2. The trim removed 6 bases at V and 2 bases at J, leaving 10 bases unmatched. Germline V CDR1 and CDR2: SQVTM, ANQGSEA. This CDR3 is built from 16 residues. The CDR3 protein is CSVTGLAARAYNEQFF. The CDR3 DNA follows: TGCAGCGTCACCGGACTAGCGGCACGAGCCTACAATGAGCAGTTCTTC.

The chain couples TRBV6-2 or TRBV6-3 to TRBJ1-1; D may be TRBD1 (5 bases). Germline-derived CDR1 and CDR2 are MNHEY and SVGEGT. There are 13 residues in the CDR3. V lost 7 bases to trimming and J lost 2 bases, with 11 bases between them. The CDR3 DNA reads TGTGCCAGCATAATGAGGGACAACACTGAAGCTTTCTTT. Its protein product is CASIMRDNTEAFF.

In its sample, this clonotype was seen many times. V is TRBV5-4 and J is TRBJ2-3; 11 nucleotides line up with TRBD2. The CDR3 loop spans 16 amino acids. Germline-derived CDR1 and CDR2 are SGHNT and YYREEE (reference sequence). V lost 0 bases and J lost 4; bases outside the gene matches: 4. The CDR3 DNA follows: TGTGCCAGCAGCTTGGGCCTAGCGGGGGGCGCAGATACGCAGTATTTT. Translating it yields CASSLGLAGGADTQYF.

This clonotype was recorded many times. The gene calls are TRBV29-1 and TRBJ1-1; TRBD1 is a possible D gene (5 bases). Germline V gene lookup returns CDR1 SQVTM and CDR2 ANQGSEA. Trimming removed 7 bases at V and 2 bases at J, with 17 bases between. This CDR3 is 14 amino acids long. DNA of the CDR3: TGCAGCGCTACACTGGGGGGAATAAACACTGAAGCTTTCTTT. Translating gives CSATLGGINTEAFF.